A selection of T cell receptor beta chains follows, all from one sample in a study of blood T cell repertoires in COVID-19. Profiling relied on immunoSEQ multiplex PCR, and the TCRdb table lists in-frame clones only, not all of them. Here the sample spans roughly 360,000 clones, 80% to 85% being singletons. Sequenced material: PBMCs or T cells enriched from blood (not recorded which). These receptors originate from a woman aged 50 to 60 who had recovered from COVID-19. The CDR3 runs from the conserved cysteine through the conserved F or W. The order of the fields is V gene, CDR3 length, clone size, D gene, J gene, CDR3 protein, CDR3 DNA. A D gene is named only where the DNA matches it firmly. The size of a clone is reported for some rows only, either as once, few or many, or as a class for expanded clones.

V: TRBV11-3; length: 15; size: .; D: .; J: TRBJ1-1; CDR3: CASSLGRAGNTEAFF; DNA: TGTGCCAGCAGCTTAGGGAGAGCGGGGAACACTGAAGCTTTCTTT
V: TRBV13; length: 14; size: .; D: .; J: TRBJ2-3; CDR3: CASSQRLSTDTQYF; DNA: TGTGCCAGCAGCCAGCGTCTAAGCACAGATACGCAGTATTTT
V: TRBV19; length: 15; size: once; D: .; J: TRBJ1-5; CDR3: CASSPMGSTNQPQHF; DNA: TGTGCCAGTAGCCCTATGGGGAGCACCAATCAGCCCCAGCATTTT
V: TRBV5-8; length: 11; size: .; D: .; J: TRBJ1-5; CDR3: CASSQNQPQHF; DNA: TGTGCCAGCAGCCAAAATCAGCCCCAGCATTTT
V: TRBV7-2; length: 17; size: .; D: TRBD2; J: TRBJ2-7; CDR3: CASSLNPPGLGSYEQYF; DNA: TGTGCCAGCAGCTTAAACCCCCCGGGACTAGGCTCCTACGAGCAGTACTTC
V: TRBV10-3; length: 13; size: .; D: TRBD1; J: TRBJ2-5; CDR3: CAISRTGGETQYF; DNA: TGTGCCATCAGCAGGACAGGGGGGGAGACCCAGTACTTC
V: TRBV11-3; length: 15; size: .; D: TRBD1; J: TRBJ1-1; CDR3: CASSPNLDRVTEAFF; DNA: TGTGCCAGCAGCCCGAATCTCGACAGGGTCACTGAAGCTTTCTTT
V: TRBV3-1/TRBV3-2; length: 13; size: once; D: .; J: TRBJ2-7; CDR3: CASSQRGYDEQYF; DNA: TGTGCCAGCAGCCAACGCGGGTACGACGAGCAGTACTTC
V: TRBV4-3; length: 16; size: .; D: .; J: TRBJ1-4; CDR3: CASSQDFPPTNEKLFF; DNA: TGCGCCAGCAGCCAAGACTTCCCCCCAACTAATGAAAAACTGTTTTTT
V: TRBV25-1; length: 13; size: .; D: .; J: TRBJ2-6; CDR3: CASNSPGANVLTF; DNA: TGTGCCAGCAACTCCCCCGGGGCCAACGTCCTGACTTTC
V: TRBV11-2; length: 16; size: once; D: .; J: TRBJ2-7; CDR3: CASSSFTQGFTYEQYF; DNA: TGTGCCAGCAGCAGCTTTACCCAGGGGTTTACCTACGAGCAGTACTTC
V: TRBV7-8; length: 14; size: .; D: TRBD1; J: TRBJ1-3; CDR3: CASSSRTGINTIYF; DNA: TGTGCCAGCAGCTCCAGGACAGGGATAAACACCATATATTTT
V: TRBV5-6; length: 14; size: once; D: .; J: TRBJ1-5; CDR3: CASSLVGSNQPQHF; DNA: TGTGCCAGCAGCTTGGTGGGCAGCAATCAGCCCCAGCATTTT
V: TRBV9; length: 15; size: few; D: .; J: TRBJ1-1; CDR3: CASTGKSGVNTEAFF; DNA: TGTGCCAGCACCGGAAAATCCGGGGTGAACACTGAAGCTTTCTTT
V: TRBV2; length: 16; size: .; D: TRBD2; J: TRBJ2-1; CDR3: CASSVSGGSLGNEQFF; DNA: TGTGCCAGCAGTGTATCGGGGGGAAGTTTGGGCAATGAGCAGTTCTTC
V: TRBV30; length: 11; size: .; D: .; J: TRBJ1-2; CDR3: CAWFLRGGYTF; DNA: TGTGCCTGGTTTCTTCGGGGAGGCTACACCTTC
V: TRBV12-3/TRBV12-4; length: 13; size: .; D: .; J: TRBJ2-7; CDR3: CASQGSTSYEQYF; DNA: TGTGCCAGTCAAGGGAGTACGTCCTACGAGCAGTACTTC
V: TRBV29-1; length: 13; size: .; D: TRBD1; J: TRBJ2-7; CDR3: CSALDRGLNEQYF; DNA: TGCAGCGCCCTGGACAGGGGGCTGAACGAGCAGTACTTC
V: TRBV13; length: 14; size: few; D: .; J: TRBJ1-3; CDR3: CASNRGTSGNTIYF; DNA: TGTGCCAGCAACCGCGGGACCTCTGGAAACACCATATATTTT
V: TRBV9; length: 15; size: .; D: TRBD1; J: TRBJ1-6; CDR3: CASSPGDRESSPLHF; DNA: TGTGCCAGCAGCCCCGGGGACAGGGAAAGTTCACCCCTCCACTTT
V: TRBV24-1; length: 15; size: few; D: .; J: TRBJ2-5; CDR3: CATSDSRGEKETQYF; DNA: TGTGCCACCAGTGACAGCAGGGGGGAGAAGGAGACCCAGTACTTC
V: TRBV30; length: 13; size: .; D: .; J: TRBJ2-3; CDR3: CAWSVLGGYTQYF; DNA: TGTGCCTGGAGTGTACTTGGCGGGTATACGCAGTATTTT
V: TRBV5-4; length: 14; size: .; D: TRBD1; J: TRBJ1-2; CDR3: CASSPGTANYGYTF; DNA: TGTGCCAGCAGCCCCGGGACAGCTAACTATGGCTACACCTTC
V: TRBV18; length: 20; size: .; D: TRBD2; J: TRBJ2-1; CDR3: CASSPIGGTSGRGSYNEQFF; DNA: TGTGCCAGCTCACCAATTGGAGGGACTAGCGGGAGGGGCTCCTACAATGAGCAGTTCTTC
V: TRBV30; length: 16; size: .; D: .; J: TRBJ1-1; CDR3: CAWSVPARQLNTEAFF; DNA: TGTGCCTGGAGTGTACCCGCTAGGCAGTTGAACACTGAAGCTTTCTTT
V: TRBV3-1/TRBV3-2; length: 13; size: .; D: .; J: TRBJ1-2; CDR3: CASSQDTGYGYTF; DNA: TGTGCCAGCAGCCAAGATACAGGGTATGGCTACACCTTC
V: TRBV19; length: 15; size: .; D: .; J: TRBJ2-5; CDR3: CASSIDRRGGETQYF; DNA: TGTGCCAGTAGTATAGATCGGAGAGGGGGAGAGACCCAGTACTTC
V: TRBV27; length: 14; size: .; D: TRBD1; J: TRBJ1-2; CDR3: CASSFGTGKYGYTF; DNA: TGTGCCAGCAGTTTCGGGACAGGGAAATATGGCTACACCTTC